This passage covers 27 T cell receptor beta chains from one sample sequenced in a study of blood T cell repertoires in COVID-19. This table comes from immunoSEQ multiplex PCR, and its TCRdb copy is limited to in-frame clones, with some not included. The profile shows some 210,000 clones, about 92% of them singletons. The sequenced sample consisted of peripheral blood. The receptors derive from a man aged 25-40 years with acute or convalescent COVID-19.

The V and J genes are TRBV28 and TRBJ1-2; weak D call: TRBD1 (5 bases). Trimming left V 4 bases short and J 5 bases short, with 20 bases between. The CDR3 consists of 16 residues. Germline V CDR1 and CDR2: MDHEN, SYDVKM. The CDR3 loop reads CASSSTPKGSAYGYTF. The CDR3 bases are TGTGCCAGCAGTTCCACCCCTAAGGGGTCCGCTTATGGCTACACCTTC.

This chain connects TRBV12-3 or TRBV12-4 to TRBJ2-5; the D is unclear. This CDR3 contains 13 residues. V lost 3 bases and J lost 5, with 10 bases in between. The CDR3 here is CASSFQVSETQYF. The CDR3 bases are TGTGCCAGCAGTTTCCAGGTCTCGGAGACCCAGTACTTC.

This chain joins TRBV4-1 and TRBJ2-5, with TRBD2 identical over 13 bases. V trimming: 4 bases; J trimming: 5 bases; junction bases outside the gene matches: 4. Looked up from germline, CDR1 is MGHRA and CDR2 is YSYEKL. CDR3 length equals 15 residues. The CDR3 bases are TGCGCCAGCAGCCGACTAGCGGGAGGAGTTGAGACCCAGTACTTC. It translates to CASSRLAGGVETQYF.

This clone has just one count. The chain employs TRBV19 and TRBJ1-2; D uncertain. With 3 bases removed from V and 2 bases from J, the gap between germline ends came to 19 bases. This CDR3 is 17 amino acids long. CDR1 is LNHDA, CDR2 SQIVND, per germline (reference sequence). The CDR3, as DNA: TGTGCCAGTAGTATGTCCTTTCGTACGAGGAACAACTATGGCTACACCTTC. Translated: CASSMSFRTRNNYGYTF.

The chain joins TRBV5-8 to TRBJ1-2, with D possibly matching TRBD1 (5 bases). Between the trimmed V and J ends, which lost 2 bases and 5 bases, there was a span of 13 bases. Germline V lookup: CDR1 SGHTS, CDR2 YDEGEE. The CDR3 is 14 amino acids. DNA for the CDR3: TGTGCCAGCAGCTTTCCGGGGGTGGAATATGGCTACACCTTC. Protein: CASSFPGVEYGYTF. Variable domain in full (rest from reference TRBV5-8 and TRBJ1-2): EAGVTQSPTHLIKTRGQQATLRCSPISGHTSVYWYQQALGLGLQFLLWYDEGEERNRGNFPPRFSGRQFPNYSSELNVNALELEDSALYLCASSFPGVEYGYTFGSGTRLTVV.

CDR3: CASSGQFRGTSTDTQYF. The CDR3 DNA follows: TGTGCCAGCAGTGGGCAATTCAGGGGGACTAGCACAGATACGCAGTATTTT. V is TRBV28 and J is TRBJ2-3, with D perhaps matching TRBD1 (7 bases). V was trimmed by 5 bases and J by 0 bases, leaving 18 bases between them. CDR1 MDHEN and CDR2 SYDVKM come from the germline V gene. This CDR3 is 17 amino acids long.

The CDR3: CASSFRSLTPYNSPLHF. CDR3 DNA: TGTGCCAGCAGCTTTCGGAGCCTCACCCCCTATAATTCACCCCTCCACTTT. This chain uses TRBV5-6 with TRBJ1-6; D unresolved. Germline V gene sequence: CDR1 SGHDT, CDR2 YYEEEE. Trimming stripped 2 bases from V and 2 bases from J, with 14 bases between. This CDR3 region has 17 residues. The entire variable domain, with the rest obtained from reference TRBV5-6 and TRBJ1-6, is as follows: DAGVTQSPTHLIKTRGQQVTLRCSPKSGHDTVSWYQQALGQGPQFIFQYYEEEERQRGNFPDRFSGHQFPNYSSELNVNALLLGDSALYLCASSFRSLTPYNSPLHFGNGTRLTVT.

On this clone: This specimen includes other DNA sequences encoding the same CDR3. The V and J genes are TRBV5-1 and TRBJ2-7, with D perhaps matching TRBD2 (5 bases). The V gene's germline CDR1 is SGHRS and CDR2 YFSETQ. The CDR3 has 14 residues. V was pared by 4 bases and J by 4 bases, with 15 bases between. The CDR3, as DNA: TGCGCCAGCAGCCCAAGAACTAGTTCTTACGAGCAGTACTTC. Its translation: CASSPRTSSYEQYF.

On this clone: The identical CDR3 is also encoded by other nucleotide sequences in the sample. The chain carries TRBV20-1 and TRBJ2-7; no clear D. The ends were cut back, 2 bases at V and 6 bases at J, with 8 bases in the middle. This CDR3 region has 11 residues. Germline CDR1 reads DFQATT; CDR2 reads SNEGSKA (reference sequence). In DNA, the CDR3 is TGCAGTGCTAGATCCGGGTTCGAGCAGTACTTC. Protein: CSARSGFEQYF.

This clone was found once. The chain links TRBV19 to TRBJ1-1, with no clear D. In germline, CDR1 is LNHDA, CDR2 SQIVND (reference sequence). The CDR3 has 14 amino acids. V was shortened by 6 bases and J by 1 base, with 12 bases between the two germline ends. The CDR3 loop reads CASRRPGGNTEAFF. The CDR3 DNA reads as TGTGCCAGTAGGCGACCCGGCGGGAACACTGAAGCTTTCTTT.

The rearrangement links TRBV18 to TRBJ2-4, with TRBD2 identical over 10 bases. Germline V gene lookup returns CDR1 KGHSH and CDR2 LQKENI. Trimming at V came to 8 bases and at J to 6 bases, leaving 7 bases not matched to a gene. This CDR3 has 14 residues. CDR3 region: CASERGGLGNIQYF. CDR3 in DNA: TGTGCCAGCGAGCGGGGGGGCCTCGGAAACATTCAGTACTTC.

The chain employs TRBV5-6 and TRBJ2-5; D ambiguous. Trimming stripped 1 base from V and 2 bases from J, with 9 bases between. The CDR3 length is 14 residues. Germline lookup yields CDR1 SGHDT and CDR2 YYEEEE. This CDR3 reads CASSLLGPQETQYF. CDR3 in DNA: TGTGCCAGCAGCTTGCTGGGCCCGCAAGAGACCCAGTACTTC.

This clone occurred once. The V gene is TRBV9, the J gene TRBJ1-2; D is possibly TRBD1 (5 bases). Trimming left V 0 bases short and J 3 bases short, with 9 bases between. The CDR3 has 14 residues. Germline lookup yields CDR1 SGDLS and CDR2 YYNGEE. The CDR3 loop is CASSVAQGDYGYTF. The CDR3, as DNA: TGTGCCAGCAGCGTAGCGCAAGGGGACTATGGCTACACCTTC.

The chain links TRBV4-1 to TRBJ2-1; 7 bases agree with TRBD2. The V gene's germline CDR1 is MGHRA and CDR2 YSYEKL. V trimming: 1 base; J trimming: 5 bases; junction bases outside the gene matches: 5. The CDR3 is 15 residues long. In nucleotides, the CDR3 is TGCGCCAGCAGCCAAGTCGCGGGGGAGAACAATGAGCAGTTCTTC. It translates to CASSQVAGENNEQFF.

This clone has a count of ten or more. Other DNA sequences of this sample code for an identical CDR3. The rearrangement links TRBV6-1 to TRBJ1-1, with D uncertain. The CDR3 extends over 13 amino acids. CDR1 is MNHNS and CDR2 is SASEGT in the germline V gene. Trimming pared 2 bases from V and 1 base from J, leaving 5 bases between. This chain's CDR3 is CASSETRNTEAFF. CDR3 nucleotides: TGTGCCAGCAGTGAAACTAGGAACACTGAAGCTTTCTTT.

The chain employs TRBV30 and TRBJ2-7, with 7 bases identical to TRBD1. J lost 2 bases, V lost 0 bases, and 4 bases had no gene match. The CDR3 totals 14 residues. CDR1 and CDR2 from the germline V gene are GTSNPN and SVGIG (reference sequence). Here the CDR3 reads CAWSVGTATYEQYF. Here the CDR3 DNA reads TGTGCCTGGAGTGTGGGGACAGCTACCTACGAGCAGTACTTC.

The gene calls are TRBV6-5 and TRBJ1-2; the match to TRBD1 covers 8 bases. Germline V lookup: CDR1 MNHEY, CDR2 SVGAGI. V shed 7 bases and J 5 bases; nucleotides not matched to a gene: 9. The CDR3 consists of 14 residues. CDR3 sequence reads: CASTRQGNGYGYTF. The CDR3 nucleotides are TGTGCCAGCACTAGACAGGGGAACGGGTATGGCTACACCTTC.

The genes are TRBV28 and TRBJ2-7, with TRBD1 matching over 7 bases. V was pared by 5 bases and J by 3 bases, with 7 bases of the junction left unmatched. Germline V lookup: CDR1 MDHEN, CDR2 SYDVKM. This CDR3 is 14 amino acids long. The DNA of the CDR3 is TGTGCCAGCAGTACAGGGGACGGGTACTACGAGCAGTACTTC. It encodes CASSTGDGYYEQYF.

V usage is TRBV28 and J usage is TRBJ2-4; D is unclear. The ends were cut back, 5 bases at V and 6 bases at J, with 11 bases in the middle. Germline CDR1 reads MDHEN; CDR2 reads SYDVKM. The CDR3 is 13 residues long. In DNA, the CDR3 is TGTGCCAGCAGTCTAACCCGAGGAAACATTCAGTACTTC. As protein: CASSLTRGNIQYF.

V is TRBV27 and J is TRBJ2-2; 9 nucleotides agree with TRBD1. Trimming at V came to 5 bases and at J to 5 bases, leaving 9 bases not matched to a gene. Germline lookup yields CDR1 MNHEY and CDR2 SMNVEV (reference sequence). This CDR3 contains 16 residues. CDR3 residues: CASSRSRDRATGELFF. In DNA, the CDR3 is TGTGCCAGCAGTAGATCGAGGGACAGGGCGACCGGGGAGCTGTTTTTT.

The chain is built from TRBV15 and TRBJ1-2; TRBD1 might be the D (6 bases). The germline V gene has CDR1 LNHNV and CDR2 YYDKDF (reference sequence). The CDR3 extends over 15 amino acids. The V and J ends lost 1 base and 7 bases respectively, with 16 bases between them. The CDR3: CATSRVLQGHSGYTF. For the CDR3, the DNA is TGTGCCACCAGCAGAGTGCTACAGGGTCACAGTGGCTACACCTTC.

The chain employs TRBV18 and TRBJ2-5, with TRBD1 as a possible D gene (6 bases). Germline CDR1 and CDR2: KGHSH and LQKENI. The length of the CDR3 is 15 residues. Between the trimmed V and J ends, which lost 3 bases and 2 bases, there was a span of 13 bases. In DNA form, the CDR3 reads TGTGCCAGCTCACCTCCGGGACACTCACAAGAGACCCAGTACTTC. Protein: CASSPPGHSQETQYF.

CDR3 in amino acids: CSASQGASGGNTIYF. CDR3 bases: TGCAGTGCTAGTCAGGGGGCGTCTGGTGGAAACACCATATATTTT. The chain couples TRBV20-1 to TRBJ1-3, with 8 bases lining up with TRBD1. The germline CDR1 and CDR2 sequences are DFQATT and SNEGSKA (reference sequence). Germline trimming cut 3 bases from V and 3 bases from J; bases unmatched to any gene: 7. The CDR3 has 15 residues.

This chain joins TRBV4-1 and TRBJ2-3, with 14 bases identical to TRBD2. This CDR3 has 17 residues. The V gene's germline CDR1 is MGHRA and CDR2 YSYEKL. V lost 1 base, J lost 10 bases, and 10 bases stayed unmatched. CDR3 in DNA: TGCGCCAGCAGCCAAGCATTGAGAGGACTAGCGGGAGGCCCGCAGTATTTT. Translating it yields CASSQALRGLAGGPQYF.

The chain's CDR3 is CASSLRALTGGTGELFF. CDR3 coding DNA: TGTGCCAGCAGCTTAAGGGCCCTCACAGGGGGCACCGGGGAGCTGTTTTTT. The gene calls are TRBV7-3 and TRBJ2-2; 8 nucleotides agree with TRBD1. V shed 1 base and J 4 bases; nucleotides not matched to a gene: 8. Germline CDR1 reads SGHTA; CDR2 reads FQGTGA. The CDR3 totals 17 residues. The full variable domain, its missing parts supplied by reference TRBV7-3 and TRBJ2-2, is GAGVSQTPSNKVTEKGKYVELRCDPISGHTALYWYRQSLGQGPEFLIYFQGTGAADDSGLPNDRFFAVRPEGSVSTLKIQRTERGDSAVYLCASSLRALTGGTGELFFGEGSRLTVL.

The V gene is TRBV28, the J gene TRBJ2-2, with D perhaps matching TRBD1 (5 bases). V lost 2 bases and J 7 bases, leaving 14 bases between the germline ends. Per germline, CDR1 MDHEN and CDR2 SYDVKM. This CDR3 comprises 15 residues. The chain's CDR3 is CASSLNQGTGGELFF. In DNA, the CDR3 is TGTGCCAGCAGTTTAAATCAGGGTACGGGCGGGGAGCTGTTTTTT.

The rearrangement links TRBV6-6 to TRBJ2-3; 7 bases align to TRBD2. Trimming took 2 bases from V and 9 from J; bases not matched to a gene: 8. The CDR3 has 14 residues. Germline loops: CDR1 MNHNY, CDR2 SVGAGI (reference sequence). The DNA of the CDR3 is TGTGCCAGCAGTTACGGTTTGGGGGGGGACACGCAGTATTTT. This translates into CASSYGLGGDTQYF.